This is a list of T cell receptor beta chains from one sample in a study of cytomegalovirus exposure and HLA in healthy donors. Assay: immunoSEQ multiplex PCR; the TCRdb copy retains only in-frame clones and omits some. The sample has around 150,000 clones, roughly four fifths seen once. Sequencing input: PBMCs. The receptors were gathered from a woman aged 45 to 65 in good health and CMV-seropositive. Both conserved end residues are part of each CDR3. A D gene is named only where the DNA matches it firmly. Clone size is shown for a subset of rows, as once, few, many or a class of expanded clone.

clone_size | j_call | v_call | d_call | cdr3_nt | cdr3_aa
NA | TRBJ2-3 | TRBV10-3 | TRBD2 | TGTGCCATCAGTGAGTCTGTGGAAGCGGGGGGGCAAAATACGCAGTATTTT | CAISESVEAGGQNTQYF
once | TRBJ2-1 | TRBV10-2 | TRBD1 | TGCGCCAGCTCGGGACAGTCCTACAATGAGCAGTTCTTC | CASSGQSYNEQFF
NA | TRBJ1-6 | TRBV14 | TRBD1 | TGTGCCAGCAGCCAAGAACCCAAGGCAGGGGGAGGTTCACCCCTCCACTTT | CASSQEPKAGGGSPLHF
NA | TRBJ2-4 | TRBV19 | NA | TGTGCCAGTAGTATGCCGGACACCAAAAACATTCAGTACTTC | CASSMPDTKNIQYF
few | TRBJ2-7 | TRBV6-5 | NA | TGTGCCAGCAGTTACGTCTCAGGTGCCTACGAGCAGTACTTC | CASSYVSGAYEQYF
NA | TRBJ1-2 | TRBV6-6 | NA | TGTGCCAGCAGTCCACAGGGTAACTATGGCTACACCTTC | CASSPQGNYGYTF
NA | TRBJ1-2 | TRBV7-9 | NA | TGTGCCAGCAGCTTATCGGACAGCTATGGCTACACCTTC | CASSLSDSYGYTF
NA | TRBJ2-7 | TRBV30 | TRBD1 | TGTGCCTGGAGCGGGACAGGGCCCTACGAGCAGTACTTC | CAWSGTGPYEQYF
NA | TRBJ2-1 | TRBV19 | NA | TGTGCCAGTTCCTTCAGGGCGGCTGAGCAGTTCTTC | CASSFRAAEQFF
NA | TRBJ2-1 | TRBV7-9 | TRBD2 | TGTGCCAGCAGCCCCGGGAGGGGGGCCGCAAATGAGCAGTTCTTC | CASSPGRGAANEQFF
NA | TRBJ2-2 | TRBV11-1 | NA | TGTGCCAGCAACCCAGGGGTGAACACCGGGGAGCTGTTTTTT | CASNPGVNTGELFF
NA | TRBJ2-2 | TRBV9 | NA | TGTGCCAGCAGCGTAGGACTCCGGAACACCGGGGAGCTGTTTTTT | CASSVGLRNTGELFF
NA | TRBJ1-3 | TRBV5-4 | NA | TGTGCCAGCAGCTTGGGCACCGCGGTCTCTGGAAACACCATATATTTT | CASSLGTAVSGNTIYF
NA | TRBJ1-2 | TRBV6-5 | NA | TGTGCCAGCGGCCCTCACCAGTACTATGGCTACACCTTC | CASGPHQYYGYTF
NA | TRBJ2-7 | TRBV5-1 | TRBD1 | TGCGCCAGTGGGGACAGGGGTTACGAGCAGTACTTC | CASGDRGYEQYF
few | TRBJ1-2 | TRBV6-4 | NA | TGTGCCAGCACCCCGGACTCAGACGGGGGTTTAATCTATGGCTACACCTTC | CASTPDSDGGLIYGYTF
NA | TRBJ1-1 | TRBV6-1 | NA | TGTGCCATCACGCGTACCCTGGCGGGGAGCGCTGAAGCTTTCTTT | CAITRTLAGSAEAFF
NA | TRBJ1-2 | TRBV29-1 | NA | TGCAGCGTTGGAAGGAGTTTGGGGGCTGGAGGCTACACCTTC | CSVGRSLGAGGYTF
NA | TRBJ2-2 | TRBV5-6 | NA | TGTGCCAGCAGCGTACTTCTTCCGGGGGACAGCGGGGAGCTGTTTTTT | CASSVLLPGDSGELFF
NA | TRBJ1-2 | TRBV12-5 | NA | TGTGCTAGTGGTTTGGTCATCCGGGGGGTCTATGGCTACACCTTC | CASGLVIRGVYGYTF
NA | TRBJ2-1 | TRBV19 | NA | TGTGCCAGTAGTATCTTCCAGGTCAGCTCCTACAATGAGCAGTTCTTC | CASSIFQVSSYNEQFF
NA | TRBJ2-5 | TRBV9 | NA | TGTGCCAGCAGCGTGTCAGCTAGCCAAGAGACCCAGTACTTC | CASSVSASQETQYF
once | TRBJ1-6 | TRBV5-1 | NA | TGCGCCAGCAGCCAGGACAGTTCTTCACCCCTCCACTTT | CASSQDSSSPLHF
NA | TRBJ2-5 | TRBV7-6 | TRBD1 | TGTGCCAGCAGCTTACAGACAGGGCGGGAGACCCAGTACTTC | CASSLQTGRETQYF
NA | TRBJ1-4 | TRBV15 | NA | TGTGCCACCAGCAGAGAAAGACCCAGGAAACTGTTTTTT | CATSRERPRKLFF
NA | TRBJ1-1 | TRBV27 | NA | TGTGCCAGCAGTTTATCCCGGGGTTTAAGAGCTTTCTTT | CASSLSRGLRAFF
NA | TRBJ2-5 | TRBV7-2 | TRBD2 | TGTGCCAGCAGCCCCACTTTAGCGGGGGGCTGGGAGACCCAGTACTTC | CASSPTLAGGWETQYF
NA | TRBJ2-3 | TRBV6-1 | NA | TGTGCCAGCACCGGACAGAAAACAGATACGCAGTATTTT | CASTGQKTDTQYF
NA | TRBJ2-3 | TRBV12-5 | TRBD1 | TGTGCTAGTGGTTTAGACAGGGGAAAGCAGTATTTT | CASGLDRGKQYF
NA | TRBJ1-2 | TRBV18 | NA | TGTGCCAGCTCACCTTCGCTAGATGGAGAAGATGGCTACACCTTC | CASSPSLDGEDGYTF
NA | TRBJ1-6 | TRBV19 | NA | TGTGCCAGTAGTATTCTAGCCCCGGGGGAAGATTCACCCCTCCACTTT | CASSILAPGEDSPLHF
NA | TRBJ2-2 | TRBV6-1 | TRBD2 | TGTGCCAGCAGTGAAGCGCACGGCGGGGGTTTCGGGGAGCTGTTTTTT | CASSEAHGGGFGELFF
few | TRBJ2-7 | TRBV2 | NA | TGTGCCAGCAGGGGCAACCAGGGATACGAGCAGTACTTC | CASRGNQGYEQYF
NA | TRBJ1-1 | TRBV7-8 | NA | TGTGCCAGCAGCTTCAGCGGGTCCACTGAAGCTTTCTTT | CASSFSGSTEAFF
NA | TRBJ1-2 | TRBV5-6 | NA | TGTGCCAGCAGCTTGGGGGGGCTACGTGGCTACCCCTTC | CASSLGGLRGYPF
few | TRBJ2-3 | TRBV2 | TRBD1 | TGTGCCAGCAGTGTGGGACAGCGCCTCACAGATACGCAGTATTTT | CASSVGQRLTDTQYF
NA | TRBJ2-7 | TRBV18 | TRBD2 | TGTGCCAGCTCACCGGGGACTAGCGGGATAAACTCCTACGAGCAGTACTTC | CASSPGTSGINSYEQYF
once | TRBJ2-5 | TRBV5-1 | TRBD2 | TGCGCCAGCAGCGAAGGACTAGCGGTAGAGACCCAGTACTTC | CASSEGLAVETQYF
few | TRBJ1-1 | TRBV30 | NA | TGTGCCTGGAGTCTCGGCACTGAAGCTTTCTTT | CAWSLGTEAFF
NA | TRBJ2-7 | TRBV6-1 | TRBD1 | TGTGCCAGCCGTGTTACCACAGGGGCCTACGAGCAGTACTTC | CASRVTTGAYEQYF
NA | TRBJ1-1 | TRBV18 | NA | TGTGCCAGCTCACCACCGGGGGTGGGGGACAAGTCGGCCGAAGCTTTCTTT | CASSPPGVGDKSAEAFF
NA | TRBJ1-2 | TRBV14 | NA | TGTGCCAGCAGCCCCACCCGGACAGCAGGGGCCTATGGCTACACCTTC | CASSPTRTAGAYGYTF
few | TRBJ2-6 | TRBV5-1 | NA | TGCGCCAGCAGCTTGGTCCCAGGGCCTGGGGCCAACGTCCTGACTTTC | CASSLVPGPGANVLTF
NA | TRBJ1-2 | TRBV5-6 | NA | TGTGCCAGCAGCTTGGGGACGGAGGGTTGGGGCTACACCTTC | CASSLGTEGWGYTF
NA | TRBJ1-1 | TRBV5-6 | NA | TGTGCCAGCAGCTTAAGAGACACTGAAGCTTTCTTT | CASSLRDTEAFF
once | TRBJ1-5 | TRBV5-1 | NA | TGCGCCAGCAGCTTGGGCGAGCGGCAGCCCCAGCATTTT | CASSLGERQPQHF
NA | TRBJ1-3 | TRBV11-2 | TRBD1 | TGTGCCAGCAGCTTAGCGGGACAGGGGGCTGGAAACACCATATATTTT | CASSLAGQGAGNTIYF
NA | TRBJ1-2 | TRBV19 | TRBD1 | TGTGCCAGTAGTATAGGGAAGGGACAGACCTATGGCTACACCTTC | CASSIGKGQTYGYTF
NA | TRBJ2-1 | TRBV10-2 | TRBD2 | TGCGCCACACTAGCGCCCACCTACAATGAGCAGTTCTTC | CATLAPTYNEQFF
NA | TRBJ1-1 | TRBV6-5 | NA | TGTGCCAGCACTAACGGGTGGGGGGCTGAAGCTTTCTTT | CASTNGWGAEAFF
NA | TRBJ2-7 | TRBV2 | NA | TGTGCCAATTCACAGGGCTACGAGCAGTACTTC | CANSQGYEQYF
NA | TRBJ2-3 | TRBV5-6 | TRBD1 | TGTGCCAGCAGCCTGCGACAGGGGCTGAACACAGATACGCAGTATTTT | CASSLRQGLNTDTQYF
NA | TRBJ1-1 | TRBV9 | NA | TGTGCCAGCAGCGTATCCGGGAGTTGGAACACTGAAGCTTTCTTT | CASSVSGSWNTEAFF
NA | TRBJ1-2 | TRBV4-1 | TRBD1 | TGCGCCAGCTCGACGGGGACAGGGAAAAACTATGGCTACACCTTC | CASSTGTGKNYGYTF
NA | TRBJ2-1 | TRBV6-1 | TRBD1 | TGTGCCAGCACTCCGACAGGGTTCAATGAGCAGTTCTTC | CASTPTGFNEQFF
NA | TRBJ2-1 | TRBV10-2 | TRBD2 | TGCGCCAGCAGTGAAGCGGGGGGGCCTGTTCGGGAGCAGTTCTTC | CASSEAGGPVREQFF
once | TRBJ2-5 | TRBV11-2 | NA | TGTGCCAGCAGCTCCCGTGAGACCCAGTACTTC | CASSSRETQYF
few | TRBJ2-3 | TRBV5-6 | NA | TGTGCCAGCAGCTTGGTTCCTAGCACAGATACGCAGTATTTT | CASSLVPSTDTQYF
NA | TRBJ1-3 | TRBV5-1 | TRBD1 | TGCGCCAGCAGCCTACTACCCCTTCGCCCTGGGGGACAGGGCTTTCTCTCTGGAAACACCATATATTTT | CASSLLPLRPGGQGFLSGNTIYF